The 9 T cell receptor beta chains given below trace back to one sample, sequenced in a study of cytomegalovirus exposure and HLA in healthy donors. Researchers ran the PCR with 60 Vbeta and 13 Jbeta primers. Clones were read by immunoSEQ multiplex PCR, and TCRdb kept only the in-frame ones, dropping some. The repertoire includes about 140,000 clones, 76% of them detected once, and 1.5% to 2% sits in the top ten. Input material: PBMCs. These receptors were taken from a middle-aged man in good health and CMV-seronegative.

This chain connects TRBV28 to TRBJ2-7; possible D gene TRBD2, 6 bases. Germline-derived CDR1 and CDR2 are MDHEN and SYDVKM. This CDR3 is built from 16 residues. V lost 5 bases to trimming and J lost 4 bases, with 21 bases between them. CDR3 DNA: TGTGCCAGCAGTCCACCGGGACCCCCGGAGGGTTACGAGCAGTACTTC. Protein sequence: CASSPPGPPEGYEQYF.

This clone appeared a few times. The chain has TRBV6-4 and TRBJ2-3, with 13 bases lining up with TRBD2. Germline CDR1 reads MRHNA; CDR2 reads SNTAGT. The ends lost 0 bases at V and 4 bases at J; junction bases unmatched: 1. The CDR3 sequence is 16 residues long. The CDR3: CASSDSLAGGPDTQYF. The CDR3 DNA follows: TGTGCCAGCAGTGACTCACTAGCGGGGGGGCCAGATACGCAGTATTTT.

J is TRBJ2-7 and V is TRBV27, with D perhaps TRBD1 (5 bases). The CDR3 has 11 amino acids. Germline V lookup: CDR1 MNHEY, CDR2 SMNVEV (reference sequence). V shed 5 bases and J shed 4 bases, with 6 bases lying between them. Here the CDR3 DNA reads TGTGCCAGCAGTCAGGGTTACGAGCAGTACTTC. Amino acids: CASSQGYEQYF.

The table lists this clone with a few counts. V usage is TRBV6-1 and J usage is TRBJ2-5, with 8 positions matching TRBD1. This CDR3 region has 15 residues. Germline V CDR1 and CDR2: MNHNS, SASEGT. V trimming: 1 base; J trimming: 2 bases; junction bases outside the gene matches: 3. CDR3 loop: CASSEGQGRQETQYF. In DNA form, the CDR3 reads TGTGCCAGCAGTGAAGGACAGGGGAGGCAAGAGACCCAGTACTTC.

This clone showed up just a few times. The V and J genes are TRBV4-3 and TRBJ2-1; 10 bases match TRBD2. The CDR3 runs to 14 residues. V gave up 5 bases and J gave up 4 bases; unmatched junction bases: 2. Germline CDR1 is LGHNA and CDR2 is YSLEER. CDR3 coding DNA: TGCGCCAGCAGCGTTAGCGGGGGGTACAATGAGCAGTTCTTC. It encodes CASSVSGGYNEQFF.

The J gene is TRBJ1-2, the V gene TRBV5-1; TRBD1 is a possible D gene (5 bases). The CDR3 runs to 13 residues. Germline V gene sequence: CDR1 SGHRS, CDR2 YFSETQ. V dropped 5 bases and J dropped 8 bases, with 16 bases sitting between them. The CDR3: CASRTSGVDGYTF. The CDR3 DNA is TGCGCCAGCAGGACCTCGGGGGTCGACGGCTACACCTTC.

This clone has just one count. CDR3 DNA sequence: TGTGCCAGTAGTTCTGGACTAGCGGAGAACTACAATGAGCAGTTCTTC. This encodes CASSSGLAENYNEQFF. The V and J genes are TRBV19 and TRBJ2-1; 10 nucleotides agree with TRBD2. The CDR3 covers 16 residues. The V gene's germline CDR1 is LNHDA and CDR2 SQIVND (reference sequence). V shed 5 bases, J shed 3 bases, and the junction held 7 bases outside the gene matches. The entire variable domain, with the rest obtained from reference TRBV19 and TRBJ2-1, is as follows: DGGITQSPKYLFRKEGQNVTLSCEQNLNHDAMYWYRQDPGQGLRLIYYSQIVNDFQKGDIAEGYSVSREKKESFPLTVTSAQKNPTAFYLCASSSGLAENYNEQFFGPGTRLTVL.

This sequence joins TRBV5-8 and TRBJ2-5; the match to TRBD1 covers 7 bases. This CDR3 comprises 13 residues. The ends lost 4 bases at V and 5 bases at J; junction bases unmatched: 5. The germline gives CDR1 SGHTS, CDR2 YDEGEE. CDR3: CASSPTGWETQYF. The CDR3, as DNA: TGTGCCAGCAGCCCGACAGGGTGGGAGACCCAGTACTTC.

DNA of the CDR3: TGTGCCAGCAGACCTGGACTCTACAATGAGCAGTTCTTC. Its translation is CASRPGLYNEQFF. This rearrangement joins TRBV6-5 to TRBJ2-1, with D perhaps TRBD2 (5 bases). The V gene lost 6 bases and the J gene lost 3 bases, with 9 bases spanning the gap. The CDR3 is 13 residues long. Germline CDR1 reads MNHEY; CDR2 reads SVGAGI.